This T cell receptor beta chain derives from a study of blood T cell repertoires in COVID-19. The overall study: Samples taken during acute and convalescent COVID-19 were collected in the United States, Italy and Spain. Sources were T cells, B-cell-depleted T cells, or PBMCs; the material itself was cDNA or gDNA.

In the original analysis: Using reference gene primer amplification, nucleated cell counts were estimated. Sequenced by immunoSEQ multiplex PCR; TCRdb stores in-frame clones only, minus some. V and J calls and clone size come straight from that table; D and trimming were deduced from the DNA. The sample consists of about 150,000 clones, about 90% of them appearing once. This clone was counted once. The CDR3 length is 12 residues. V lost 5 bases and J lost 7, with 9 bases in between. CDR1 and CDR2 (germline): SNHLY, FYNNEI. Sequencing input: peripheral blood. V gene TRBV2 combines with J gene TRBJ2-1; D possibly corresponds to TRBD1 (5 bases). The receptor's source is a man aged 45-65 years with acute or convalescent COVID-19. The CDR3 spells CASSPQGNEQFF. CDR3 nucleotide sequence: TGTGCCAGCAGTCCTCAGGGAAATGAGCAGTTCTTC. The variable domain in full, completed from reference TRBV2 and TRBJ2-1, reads EPEVTQTPSHQVTQMGQEVILRCVPISNHLYFYWYRQILGQKVEFLVSFYNNEISEKSEIFDDQFSVERPDGSNFTLKIRSTKLEDSAMYFCASSPQGNEQFFGPGTRLTVL.